Each of the 25 T cell receptor beta chains below was sequenced from the same sample in a study of shared clonotypes between healthy human individuals. CD45RO-negative CD8 cells positively selected for CCR7 made up the naive population, which excluded terminally differentiated effector memory CD45RA+ cells. The repertoire was sequenced with immunoSEQ multiplex PCR; TCRdb's copy has only in-frame clones and lacks some. This table holds about 680,000 clones, about 91% found once. Sequencing was done on a sample of naive CD8+ T cells sorted from blood. The receptors derive from a man in his thirties or forties in good health.

The chain is built from TRBV7-9 and TRBJ1-1; no clear D gene. The CDR3 totals 18 residues. The germline V gene has CDR1 SEHNR and CDR2 FQNEAQ (reference sequence). Trimming pared 4 bases from V and 0 bases from J, leaving 21 bases between. The CDR3 loop is CASSSLVYSRAVNTEAFF. The CDR3 DNA reads as TGTGCCAGCAGCTCCCTAGTTTATAGCCGAGCGGTGAACACTGAAGCTTTCTTT.

The chain is built from TRBV27 and TRBJ2-5; perhaps TRBD2 as D (5 bases). Germline V gene lookup returns CDR1 MNHEY and CDR2 SMNVEV (reference sequence). This CDR3 contains 13 residues. Trimming pared 10 bases from V and 5 bases from J, leaving 17 bases between. The CDR3 nucleotides are TGTGCCACGTCGGGGATTGGAAGGGAGACCCAGTACTTC. It yields the protein CATSGIGRETQYF.

The V and J genes are TRBV4-3 and TRBJ2-3, with D uncertain. This CDR3 has 13 amino acids. The V end lost 5 bases, the J end lost 0 bases, and 6 bases lay between the germline ends. Germline V CDR1 and CDR2: LGHNA, YSLEER. CDR3 residues: CASSVRSTDTQYF. The CDR3 region has the DNA TGCGCCAGCAGCGTTCGAAGCACAGATACGCAGTATTTT.

The V and J genes are TRBV5-6 and TRBJ2-2; D ambiguous. This CDR3 comprises 17 residues. V lost 0 bases, J lost 6 bases, and 18 bases lay in between. Looked up from germline, CDR1 is SGHDT and CDR2 is YYEEEE. The CDR3 here is CASSLAYRDISSGELFF. The DNA of the CDR3 is TGTGCCAGCAGCTTGGCTTATCGAGACATTTCTTCCGGGGAGCTGTTTTTT.

The chain combines TRBV5-1 with TRBJ1-2; no firm D call. Trimming took off 0 bases at V and 5 bases at J, with 11 bases between the two ends. Germline V gives CDR1 SGHRS, CDR2 YFSETQ. The CDR3 sequence is 14 residues long. The CDR3 reads CASSLVSFVYGYTF. CDR3 coding DNA: TGCGCCAGCAGCTTGGTCTCATTTGTTTATGGCTACACCTTC.

The chain has TRBV27 and TRBJ1-2, with TRBD1 matching 7 bases. Trimming took 2 bases from V and 5 from J; bases not matched to a gene: 5. There are 14 residues in the CDR3. Per germline, CDR1 MNHEY and CDR2 SMNVEV (reference sequence). The CDR3 spells CASSLNRGGYGYTF. The CDR3, as DNA: TGTGCCAGCAGTTTAAACAGGGGAGGGTATGGCTACACCTTC.

This clone occurred once. This chain connects TRBV27 to TRBJ1-2; D uncertain. CDR3 length: 13 amino acids. Looked up from germline, CDR1 is MNHEY and CDR2 is SMNVEV (reference sequence). Trimming took 5 bases from V and 4 from J, leaving 11 bases between them. The CDR3 DNA reads as TGTGCCAGCAGTCCCCTGGGGATCTATGGCTACACCTTC. Translation: CASSPLGIYGYTF.

The chain links TRBV10-1 to TRBJ2-3; D is perhaps TRBD2 (6 bases). Trimming left V 3 bases short and J 4 bases short, with 11 bases between. This CDR3 has 14 residues. The V gene's germline CDR1 is WNHNN and CDR2 SYGVQD (reference sequence). This chain's CDR3 is CASSDGSLADTQYF. DNA of the CDR3: TGCGCCAGCAGTGACGGGAGTCTTGCAGATACGCAGTATTTT.

The chain has TRBV10-3 and TRBJ2-7, with a weak D call TRBD1 (5 bases). In germline, CDR1 is ENHRY, CDR2 SYGVKD. The V and J ends lost 6 bases and 2 bases respectively, with 14 bases between them. The CDR3 has 14 amino acids. CDR3 sequence: CAIRDLDKPYEQYF. CDR3 DNA: TGTGCCATCAGGGATTTGGACAAGCCCTACGAGCAGTACTTC.

As DNA, the CDR3 is TGCGCCAGCAGCCAGGACAGCTCTACAACCTACGAGCAGTACTTC. It specifies CASSQDSSTTYEQYF. The rearrangement uses TRBV4-1 and TRBJ2-7; the D gene is possibly TRBD1 (6 bases). CDR1 is MGHRA, CDR2 YSYEKL, per germline. The CDR3 contains 15 residues. Trimming stripped 3 bases from V and 2 bases from J, with 14 bases between.

The chain joins TRBV27 to TRBJ2-3; 7 positions match TRBD2. The CDR3 is made up of 16 amino acids. V dropped 6 bases and J dropped 1; count of bases not matched to a gene: 10. Germline values: CDR1 MNHEY, CDR2 SMNVEV (reference sequence). CDR3 protein: CASSPLAGVGTDTQYF. As DNA, the CDR3 is TGTGCCAGCAGCCCACTTGCGGGAGTGGGCACAGATACGCAGTATTTT.

The chain has TRBV4-1 and TRBJ2-7; D gene ambiguous. This CDR3 has 14 amino acids. Germline CDR1 and CDR2: MGHRA and YSYEKL. Trimming removed 1 base from V and 4 bases from J, with 11 bases in between. The CDR3, as DNA: TGCGCCAGCAGCCAAGTTCCCGAAACTTACGAGCAGTACTTC. Translating gives CASSQVPETYEQYF.

For the CDR3, the DNA is TGTGCCAGCAGTGATGGGGGTGGCAGCAATCAGCCCCAGCATTTT. It codes for CASSDGGGSNQPQHF. The genes are TRBV2 and TRBJ1-5, with D possibly TRBD1 on 5 matching bases. The ends were cut back, 3 bases at V and 1 base at J, with 10 bases in the middle. Germline V gene data show CDR1 as SNHLY and CDR2 as FYNNEI. There are 15 residues in the CDR3.

The chain carries TRBV27 and TRBJ1-4; D may be TRBD1 (6 bases). The germline CDR1 and CDR2 sequences are MNHEY and SMNVEV (reference sequence). V was trimmed by 3 bases and J by 8 bases, leaving 13 bases between them. The CDR3 totals 14 residues. The CDR3 DNA sequence: TGTGCCAGCAGTTTTGCGGGGGCTAGCGAAAAACTGTTTTTT. It is translated as CASSFAGASEKLFF. Together with reference TRBV27 and TRBJ1-4, the CDR3 gives the full variable domain: EAQVTQNPRYLITVTGKKLTVTCSQNMNHEYMSWYRQDPGLGLRQIYYSMNVEVTDKGDVPEGYKVSRKEKRNFPLILESPSPNQTSLYFCASSFAGASEKLFFGSGTQLSVL.

In its sample, this clone was seen once. The chain joins TRBV13 to TRBJ2-7; 8 nucleotides agree with TRBD2. V shed 2 bases, J shed 2 bases, and the junction held 2 bases outside the gene matches. The CDR3 has 14 amino acids. Germline CDR1 and CDR2: PRHDT and FYEKMQ (reference sequence). CDR3 DNA: TGTGCCAGCAGCTTAAGCGGGAGCCCCTACGAGCAGTACTTC. Protein: CASSLSGSPYEQYF.

V gene TRBV27 combines with J gene TRBJ2-6, with 7 positions matching TRBD2. Per the germline V gene, CDR1 is MNHEY and CDR2 is SMNVEV (reference sequence). This CDR3 is 16 amino acids long. Germline trimming cut 3 bases from V and 2 bases from J; bases unmatched to any gene: 4. CDR3 sequence reads: CASSFRRGAGANVLTF. For the CDR3, the DNA is TGTGCCAGCAGTTTCAGACGGGGGGCTGGGGCCAACGTCCTGACTTTC.

The chain recombines TRBV9 with TRBJ2-7; TRBD2 might be the D (5 bases). V was trimmed by 4 bases and J by 6 bases, leaving 11 bases between them. CDR1 is SGDLS and CDR2 is YYNGEE in the germline V gene. The CDR3 covers 12 residues. CDR3 sequence: CASSPGSGEQYF. CDR3 coding DNA: TGTGCCAGCAGCCCTGGGAGCGGCGAGCAGTACTTC.

The sample holds a few counts of this clone. In DNA form, the CDR3 reads TGTGCCAGCAGGCCCCTCGACAGGCCTGGCCCCGGGGGCTACACCTTC. This codes for CASRPLDRPGPGGYTF. This chain uses TRBV2 with TRBJ1-2; TRBD1 is a possible D gene (6 bases). The CDR3 length is 16 residues. From germline, CDR1 is SNHLY and CDR2 FYNNEI. V dropped 6 bases and J dropped 8 bases, with 25 bases sitting between them.

V usage is TRBV19 and J usage is TRBJ2-7, with D maybe TRBD2 (5 bases). Per the germline V gene, CDR1 is LNHDA and CDR2 is SQIVND (reference sequence). The V gene lost 1 base and the J gene lost 3 bases, with 10 bases spanning the gap. The CDR3 has 14 residues. The CDR3 is CASSIGLTSYEQYF. As DNA, the CDR3 is TGTGCCAGTAGTATAGGACTAACCAGCTACGAGCAGTACTTC. The whole variable domain, remainder taken from reference TRBV19 and TRBJ2-7, is DGGITQSPKYLFRKEGQNVTLSCEQNLNHDAMYWYRQDPGQGLRLIYYSQIVNDFQKGDIAEGYSVSREKKESFPLTVTSAQKNPTAFYLCASSIGLTSYEQYFGPGTRLTVT.

The chain has TRBV5-1 and TRBJ2-5, with no clear D. V was cut by 3 bases and J by 7 bases, with 16 bases left in between. The CDR3 is 14 residues long. Germline V lookup: CDR1 SGHRS, CDR2 YFSETQ. The CDR3 is CASSSENWPGTQYF. The CDR3 DNA reads as TGCGCCAGCAGCTCGGAAAATTGGCCGGGGACCCAGTACTTC.

This chain connects TRBV21-1 to TRBJ2-7; the table's D call of TRBD1 was not tested on the DNA. TRBV21-1 is described as a pseudogene. This CDR3 comprises 15 residues. CDR3 nucleotide sequence: TGTGCCAGCACACCCCCGACAGGGGGTTGCTACGAGCAGTACTTC. Its translation is CASTPPTGGCYEQYF.

The chain combines TRBV6-4 with TRBJ2-1; no clear D. Trimming shortened V by 6 bases and J by 0 bases, and 6 bases separated the two germline ends. Per germline, CDR1 MRHNA and CDR2 SNTAGT. The CDR3 spans 13 residues. The CDR3 here is CASSSSSYNEQFF. CDR3 in DNA: TGTGCCAGCAGCTCAAGCTCCTACAATGAGCAGTTCTTC.

The chain links TRBV5-6 to TRBJ2-1; no reliable D call. The V gene lost 0 bases and the J gene lost 6 bases, with 16 bases spanning the gap. The germline V gene encodes CDR1 SGHDT and CDR2 YYEEEE. CDR3 length: 16 residues. As DNA, the CDR3 is TGTGCCAGCAGCTTGGGGTACGCCAGGTCTGGCAATGAGCAGTTCTTC. Protein: CASSLGYARSGNEQFF.

This clone was observed once. This chain connects TRBV29-1 to TRBJ2-7; 8 nucleotides match TRBD2. The junction had 4 bases not matched to a gene; V was cut back by 6 bases and J by 0 bases. The germline CDR1 and CDR2 sequences are SQVTM and ANQGSEA. CDR3 size: 13 residues. The CDR3 nucleotides are TGCAGCGTCTTAACTAGCGGCTCCTACGAGCAGTACTTC. This encodes CSVLTSGSYEQYF.

Comment on this clone: This specimen includes other DNA sequences encoding the same CDR3. This sequence joins TRBV27 and TRBJ2-7; no reliable D call. The germline CDR1 and CDR2 sequences are MNHEY and SMNVEV (reference sequence). This CDR3 has 13 amino acids. The germline V and J ends were trimmed by 0 bases and 3 bases, with 6 bases remaining between them. The CDR3 nucleotides read TGTGCCAGCAGTTTATCGCCCCTCTACGAGCAGTACTTC. Amino acid sequence: CASSLSPLYEQYF.